This T cell receptor (beta chain) was sequenced for a study of T cells after yellow fever vaccination. Study-wide findings and caveats: Weaker, the secondary response had a peak occurring faster, on day 5 versus 15. Once the booster was given, most primary-vaccination clones reappeared, at about 96% for CD4 and roughly 85% for CD8.

The V end lost 7 bases, the J end lost 0 bases, and 10 bases lay between the germline ends. Per germline, CDR1 MNHNS and CDR2 SASEGT. CDR3 length equals 14 residues. This clonotype occurred a few times. The antigen is unknown. The 5'RACE template-switching step produced TCR cDNA and added a universal primer site and UMIs. MiXCR, applied by TCRdb to the 5' RACE reads, yields one record per CDR3 protein. In the table there are a few hundred thousand distinct CDR3 sequences, 4.1% of which are singletons. The sample in question was PBMCs, obtained 5 days after the yellow fever booster vaccination. The gene calls are TRBV6-1 and TRBJ2-1, with D perhaps being TRBD1 or TRBD2 (6 bases each). This receptor was taken from a man aged 18 to 29 who received the YFV17D yellow fever vaccine. CDR3 nucleotide sequence: TGTGCCAGCAAGGGGGGCCCCTCCTACAATGAGCAGTTCTTC. The encoded protein is CASKGGPSYNEQFF.